A selection of T cell receptor beta chains follows, all from one sample in a study of control samples from healthy donors and cancer patients. The assay was immunoSEQ multiplex PCR, and TCRdb's table has in-frame clones only and misses some. The data hold roughly 120,000 clones, with approximately 90% observed a single time. The sequencing input was PBMCs. The origin of the receptors is a woman in her forties or fifties with colorectal cancer. CDR3s include the opening cysteine and the closing phenylalanine or tryptophan. Fields, in order: CDR3 DNA, CDR3 protein, V gene, D gene, J gene, clone size. A D gene is named only where the DNA matches it firmly. Some rows have no size entry. The others give once, few or many, or a class for an expanded clone.

CDR3nt: TGTGCCAGCAGTTACGGGGGGGGAAACACCATATATTTT; CDR3aa: CASSYGGGNTIYF; v_gene: TRBV6-5; d_gene: NA; j_gene: TRBJ1-3; abundance: NA
CDR3nt: TGTGCCAGTAGGGATCCAGGGTGGACTGAAGCTTTCTTT; CDR3aa: CASRDPGWTEAFF; v_gene: TRBV19; d_gene: NA; j_gene: TRBJ1-1; abundance: NA
CDR3nt: TGTGCCAGCAGGATCCGGGTTAGGGAGTACAATGAGCAGTTCTTC; CDR3aa: CASRIRVREYNEQFF; v_gene: TRBV28; d_gene: NA; j_gene: TRBJ2-1; abundance: once
CDR3nt: TGTGCCAGCAGCTTAGGGCAGGGGTCCTACAATGAGCAGTTCTTC; CDR3aa: CASSLGQGSYNEQFF; v_gene: TRBV7-9; d_gene: NA; j_gene: TRBJ2-1; abundance: NA
CDR3nt: TGTGCCAGCAGAACAGGGTCGGGTGGGGCCAACGTCCTGACTTTC; CDR3aa: CASRTGSGGANVLTF; v_gene: TRBV28; d_gene: NA; j_gene: TRBJ2-6; abundance: few
CDR3nt: TGTGCCGGGTGGGACAGGGGCCGGGAAAAACTGTTTTTT; CDR3aa: CAGWDRGREKLFF; v_gene: TRBV10-3; d_gene: TRBD1; j_gene: TRBJ1-4; abundance: NA
CDR3nt: TGTGCCACCACGATGGGACTGAATCTAGGCACAGATACGCAGTATTTT; CDR3aa: CATTMGLNLGTDTQYF; v_gene: TRBV28; d_gene: NA; j_gene: TRBJ2-3; abundance: NA
CDR3nt: TGCGCCAGCAGCTTGGAGGACACCAGGAGCGAGCAGTACTTC; CDR3aa: CASSLEDTRSEQYF; v_gene: TRBV5-1; d_gene: NA; j_gene: TRBJ2-7; abundance: NA
CDR3nt: TGCAGTGCTAGTAATGGCCGGGGCGGAGACTATGGCTACACCTTC; CDR3aa: CSASNGRGGDYGYTF; v_gene: TRBV20-1; d_gene: NA; j_gene: TRBJ1-2; abundance: NA
CDR3nt: TGTGCCAGCAGTACCGGACAGTCTGGTGAAAAACTGTTTTTT; CDR3aa: CASSTGQSGEKLFF; v_gene: TRBV6-6; d_gene: NA; j_gene: TRBJ1-4; abundance: NA
CDR3nt: TGCGCCAGCAGCTTAGGACTAGTTAGCGACATTCAGTACTTC; CDR3aa: CASSLGLVSDIQYF; v_gene: TRBV5-1; d_gene: TRBD2; j_gene: TRBJ2-4; abundance: once
CDR3nt: TGTGCCAGCAGCTCAGAAGCGGATACGCAGTATTTT; CDR3aa: CASSSEADTQYF; v_gene: TRBV7-9; d_gene: NA; j_gene: TRBJ2-3; abundance: NA
CDR3nt: TGCGCCAGCAGCCGACAGGGCCGGACTAATGAAAAACTGTTTTTT; CDR3aa: CASSRQGRTNEKLFF; v_gene: TRBV5-1; d_gene: TRBD1; j_gene: TRBJ1-4; abundance: NA
CDR3nt: TGTGCCATCAGTGATTCGGGAGGACAGGGGTACACCGGGGAGCTGTTTTTT; CDR3aa: CAISDSGGQGYTGELFF; v_gene: TRBV10-3; d_gene: TRBD1; j_gene: TRBJ2-2; abundance: NA
CDR3nt: TGTGCCAGCAGCTGGACCGTAGACTCTGGAAACACCATATATTTT; CDR3aa: CASSWTVDSGNTIYF; v_gene: TRBV3-1/TRBV3-2; d_gene: NA; j_gene: TRBJ1-3; abundance: NA
CDR3nt: TGTGCCACTATGAGACGGGACGAAGCTTTCTTT; CDR3aa: CATMRRDEAFF; v_gene: TRBV12-3/TRBV12-4; d_gene: NA; j_gene: TRBJ1-1; abundance: once
CDR3nt: TGTGCCAGCAGCCTACAGGGTCCGTCTGGAAACACCATATATTTT; CDR3aa: CASSLQGPSGNTIYF; v_gene: TRBV2; d_gene: NA; j_gene: TRBJ1-3; abundance: NA
CDR3nt: TGTGCCAGCAGCCAAGCGGGCCACCCGCCAGAGACCCAGTACTTC; CDR3aa: CASSQAGHPPETQYF; v_gene: TRBV14; d_gene: NA; j_gene: TRBJ2-5; abundance: NA
CDR3nt: TGCGCCAGCAGCATTGCCGGAATGCACAATGAGCAGTTCTTC; CDR3aa: CASSIAGMHNEQFF; v_gene: TRBV5-1; d_gene: NA; j_gene: TRBJ2-1; abundance: NA
CDR3nt: TGTGCCAGCTCACCAAGGATCGACAAGAATGAAAAACTGTTTTTT; CDR3aa: CASSPRIDKNEKLFF; v_gene: TRBV18; d_gene: NA; j_gene: TRBJ1-4; abundance: NA
CDR3nt: TGTGCCAGCAGCCAGGGGGTTGACTATGGCTACACCTTC; CDR3aa: CASSQGVDYGYTF; v_gene: TRBV14; d_gene: NA; j_gene: TRBJ1-2; abundance: NA
CDR3nt: TGTGCCAGCTCCCCCGAGATGGGGCCTAATGAAAAACTGTTTTTT; CDR3aa: CASSPEMGPNEKLFF; v_gene: TRBV18; d_gene: NA; j_gene: TRBJ1-4; abundance: NA
CDR3nt: TGTGCCAGCAGCCCTTACAGGGGCCCTAGCTCCTACGAGCAGTACTTC; CDR3aa: CASSPYRGPSSYEQYF; v_gene: TRBV7-9; d_gene: TRBD1; j_gene: TRBJ2-7; abundance: NA
CDR3nt: TGTGCCAGTAGTATGTCAGAGAACCCTCCTTTTTTT; CDR3aa: CASSMSENPPFF; v_gene: TRBV19; d_gene: NA; j_gene: TRBJ1-1; abundance: NA
CDR3nt: TGTGCCAGCAGCTTGGCTATGAGTCGCAAAGCTTTCTTT; CDR3aa: CASSLAMSRKAFF; v_gene: TRBV5-6; d_gene: NA; j_gene: TRBJ1-1; abundance: NA
CDR3nt: TGTGCCAGCAGCTGGACAGGAGACCTGAACACCGGGGAGCTGTTTTTT; CDR3aa: CASSWTGDLNTGELFF; v_gene: TRBV11-3; d_gene: TRBD1; j_gene: TRBJ2-2; abundance: once
CDR3nt: TGTGCCAGCAGCTTTGGTAACAGTTACACTGAAGCTTTCTTT; CDR3aa: CASSFGNSYTEAFF; v_gene: TRBV7-9; d_gene: NA; j_gene: TRBJ1-1; abundance: NA
CDR3nt: TGTGCCAGCACCGGGGGGCTGAACACTGAAGCTTTCTTT; CDR3aa: CASTGGLNTEAFF; v_gene: TRBV6-5; d_gene: NA; j_gene: TRBJ1-1; abundance: NA
CDR3nt: TGTGCCACCAGAAGGTCAGGGTACAATGAGCAGTTCTTC; CDR3aa: CATRRSGYNEQFF; v_gene: TRBV24-1; d_gene: NA; j_gene: TRBJ2-1; abundance: NA
CDR3nt: TGTGCCAGCAGCGTAGATTCAGAGTTATGGAGGGTTAGGGCCGGGGAGCTGTTTTTT; CDR3aa: CASSVDSELWRVRAGELFF; v_gene: TRBV9; d_gene: NA; j_gene: TRBJ2-2; abundance: NA